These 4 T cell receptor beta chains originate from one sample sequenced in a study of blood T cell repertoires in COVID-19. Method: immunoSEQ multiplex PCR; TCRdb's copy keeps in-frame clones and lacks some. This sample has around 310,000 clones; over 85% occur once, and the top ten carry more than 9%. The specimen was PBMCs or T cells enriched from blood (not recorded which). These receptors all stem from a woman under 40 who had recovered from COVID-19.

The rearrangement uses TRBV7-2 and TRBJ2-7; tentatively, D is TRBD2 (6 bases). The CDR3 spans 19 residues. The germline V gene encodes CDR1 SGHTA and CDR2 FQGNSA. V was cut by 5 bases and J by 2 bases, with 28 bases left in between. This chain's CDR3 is CASSQKHPGLIAPTYEQYF. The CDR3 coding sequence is TGTGCCAGCAGCCAAAAGCACCCGGGACTCATAGCACCTACCTACGAGCAGTACTTC. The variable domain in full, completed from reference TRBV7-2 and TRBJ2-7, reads GAGVSQSPSNKVTEKGKDVELRCDPISGHTALYWYRQSLGQGLEFLIYFQGNSAPDKSGLPSDRFSAERTGGSVSTLTIQRTQQEDSAVYLCASSQKHPGLIAPTYEQYFGPGTRLTVT.

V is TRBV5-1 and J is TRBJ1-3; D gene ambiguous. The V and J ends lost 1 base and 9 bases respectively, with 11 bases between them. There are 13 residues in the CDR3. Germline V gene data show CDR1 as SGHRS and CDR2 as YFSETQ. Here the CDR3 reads CASSLTGVSTIYF. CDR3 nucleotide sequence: TGCGCCAGCAGCTTGACCGGTGTAAGCACCATATATTTT.

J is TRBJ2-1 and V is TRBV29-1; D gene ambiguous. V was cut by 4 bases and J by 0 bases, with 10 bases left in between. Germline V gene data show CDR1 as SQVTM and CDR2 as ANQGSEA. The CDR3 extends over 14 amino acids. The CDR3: CSVVTPSSYNEQFF. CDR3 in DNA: TGCAGCGTTGTAACCCCGAGCTCCTACAATGAGCAGTTCTTC.

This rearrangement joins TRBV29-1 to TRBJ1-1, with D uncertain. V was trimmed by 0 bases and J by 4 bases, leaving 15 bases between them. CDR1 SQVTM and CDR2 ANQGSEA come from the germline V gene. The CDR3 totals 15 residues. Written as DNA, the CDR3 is TGCAGCGTTGAAGATTGGGAGGGTACCGTCACTGAAGCTTTCTTT. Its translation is CSVEDWEGTVTEAFF.